The rows below give T cell receptor beta chains drawn from one sample of a study of cytomegalovirus exposure and HLA in healthy donors. Assay used: immunoSEQ multiplex PCR; TCRdb lists only in-frame clones, some missing. The repertoire holds 80,000 to 95,000 clones, with under 80% as singletons. Sequencing was performed on PBMCs. Every receptor here comes from a young man in good health and CMV-seropositive. Each CDR3 is given with its conserved first and last residue. Each record gives: J gene, V gene, clone size, D gene, CDR3 DNA, CDR3 protein. The D gene is left open where the match is weak. Clone size is given for some rows only: seen once, a few or many times, or a class if the clone is expanded.

J: TRBJ2-7; V: TRBV2; size: NA; D: TRBD1; DNA: TGTGCCAGCAGTCGGGGACAGGGGGTTGGCGAGCAGTACTTC; CDR3: CASSRGQGVGEQYF
J: TRBJ2-5; V: TRBV5-4; size: NA; D: TRBD2; DNA: TGTGCCAGCAGCTCCTCAGCGGGAGTGGCAGTTAGGACCCAGTACTTC; CDR3: CASSSSAGVAVRTQYF
J: TRBJ2-3; V: TRBV6-5; size: NA; D: TRBD1; DNA: TGTGCCAGCAGCGTTGGGACAGGGGGAACAGATACGCAGTATTTT; CDR3: CASSVGTGGTDTQYF
J: TRBJ2-3; V: TRBV20-1; size: NA; D: NA; DNA: TGCAGTGCTAGTGAGTCCGATACGCAGTATTTT; CDR3: CSASESDTQYF
J: TRBJ2-1; V: TRBV6-5; size: NA; D: TRBD2; DNA: TGTGCCAGCAGTTGGGCTAGCGGGAGGGGGGAGCAGTTCTTC; CDR3: CASSWASGRGEQFF
J: TRBJ2-7; V: TRBV10-3; size: NA; D: TRBD2; DNA: TGTGCCATCAGTGAAGAGGGACTAGGAGTCGGCGAGCAGTACTTC; CDR3: CAISEEGLGVGEQYF
J: TRBJ2-7; V: TRBV27; size: NA; D: NA; DNA: TGTGCCAGCAGGGAAGGGGGTCAAGAGCAGTACTTC; CDR3: CASREGGQEQYF
J: TRBJ2-3; V: TRBV6-1; size: NA; D: NA; DNA: TGTGCCAGCAGTGAAGGGGTTGAGTGGGAGGATACGCAGTATTTT; CDR3: CASSEGVEWEDTQYF
J: TRBJ2-7; V: TRBV5-4; size: NA; D: TRBD2; DNA: TGTGCCAGCAGCGGGACTAGTGAGAGGCTCGAGCAGTACTTC; CDR3: CASSGTSERLEQYF
J: TRBJ1-2; V: TRBV29-1; size: NA; D: TRBD1; DNA: TGCAGCGCTCGGACAGGGGACTATGGCTACACCTTC; CDR3: CSARTGDYGYTF
J: TRBJ1-3; V: TRBV6-5; size: NA; D: NA; DNA: TGTGCCAGCACCCGAACCAGCTCTGGAAACACCATATATTTT; CDR3: CASTRTSSGNTIYF
J: TRBJ2-6; V: TRBV4-1; size: NA; D: TRBD2; DNA: TGCGCCAGCAGCCAAGAGGTGGCTAGCGGGAGGTATGGGGCCAACGTCCTGACTTTC; CDR3: CASSQEVASGRYGANVLTF
J: TRBJ2-2; V: TRBV5-1; size: NA; D: NA; DNA: TGCGCCAGCAGCGTCCCAACTAGAGCCGGGGAGCTGTTTTTT; CDR3: CASSVPTRAGELFF
J: TRBJ2-7; V: TRBV25-1; size: NA; D: TRBD2; DNA: TGTGCCAGCAGTGAATTGGGTAGCGGGAGTACACGGGAGCAGTACTTC; CDR3: CASSELGSGSTREQYF
J: TRBJ2-1; V: TRBV20-1; size: NA; D: NA; DNA: TGCAGTGCGGAGAAGGTTGAGCAGTTCTTC; CDR3: CSAEKVEQFF
J: TRBJ2-7; V: TRBV28; size: NA; D: NA; DNA: TGTGCCAGCAGCCCTTCTCTCTACGAGCAGTACTTC; CDR3: CASSPSLYEQYF
J: TRBJ1-1; V: TRBV4-1; size: NA; D: NA; DNA: TGCGCCAGCAGCCACCTAACAGGGCTGAACACTGAAGCTTTCTTT; CDR3: CASSHLTGLNTEAFF
J: TRBJ2-7; V: TRBV6-1; size: NA; D: NA; DNA: TGTGCCAGCAGTGCAACTAGTTACTACGAGCAGTACTTC; CDR3: CASSATSYYEQYF
J: TRBJ2-1; V: TRBV6-5; size: NA; D: NA; DNA: TGTGCCAGCAGTTACTCGTTTAGCGGAAACAATGAGCAGTTCTTC; CDR3: CASSYSFSGNNEQFF
J: TRBJ2-5; V: TRBV7-9; size: once; D: NA; DNA: TGTGCCAGCACCCCCGGGGGGCCGTTGGGGGAGACCCAGTACTTC; CDR3: CASTPGGPLGETQYF
J: TRBJ2-3; V: TRBV6-7; size: NA; D: NA; DNA: TGTGCCAGTAGAGCCTGGAGCACAGATACGCAGTATTTT; CDR3: CASRAWSTDTQYF
J: TRBJ2-4; V: TRBV6-6; size: NA; D: NA; DNA: TGTGCCAGCACCCCACTAGTGACCGGGAACATTCAGTACTTC; CDR3: CASTPLVTGNIQYF
J: TRBJ2-7; V: TRBV29-1; size: NA; D: TRBD1; DNA: TGCAGCGCCCGATACGGGGACAGGGACGAGCAGTACTTC; CDR3: CSARYGDRDEQYF
J: TRBJ2-1; V: TRBV2; size: few; D: NA; DNA: TGTGCCAGCAGTTGGAGGAATGAGCAGTTCTTC; CDR3: CASSWRNEQFF
J: TRBJ2-7; V: TRBV6-6; size: NA; D: NA; DNA: TGTGCCAGCAGTTACTCAGCAGGGGGGGAGCAGTACTTC; CDR3: CASSYSAGGEQYF
J: TRBJ1-1; V: TRBV20-1; size: few; D: NA; DNA: TGCAGTGCTCCGGGGTACACTGAAGCTTTCTTT; CDR3: CSAPGYTEAFF
J: TRBJ1-5; V: TRBV6-1; size: NA; D: NA; DNA: TGTGCCAGCAGTGATTCCCAGGGGAAGCAGCCCCAGCATTTT; CDR3: CASSDSQGKQPQHF
J: TRBJ1-2; V: TRBV6-1; size: once; D: NA; DNA: TGTGCCAGCAGTGAAAGGAGGGGCTCTAACTATGGCTACACCTTC; CDR3: CASSERRGSNYGYTF
J: TRBJ2-1; V: TRBV9; size: NA; D: TRBD2; DNA: TGTGCCAGCAGCCGGGGCGGGAGCTCCTACAATGAGCAGTTCTTC; CDR3: CASSRGGSSYNEQFF
J: TRBJ2-7; V: TRBV10-3; size: NA; D: NA; DNA: TGTGCCATCAGTGGGACAGAGAAAACCTACGAGCAGTACTTC; CDR3: CAISGTEKTYEQYF
J: TRBJ2-2; V: TRBV9; size: NA; D: TRBD2; DNA: TGTGCCAGCAGGGATGGACTAGCGGGACCCGGGGAGCTGTTTTTT; CDR3: CASRDGLAGPGELFF
J: TRBJ2-7; V: TRBV6-1; size: NA; D: TRBD2; DNA: TGTGCCAGCAGACCTATACGGGAGGGCGGCGAGCAGTACTTC; CDR3: CASRPIREGGEQYF
J: TRBJ1-5; V: TRBV6-6; size: once; D: NA; DNA: TGTGCCAGCAGACTGGATCATGCGGGGTACGAGCCCCAGCATTTT; CDR3: CASRLDHAGYEPQHF
J: TRBJ2-6; V: TRBV18; size: once; D: TRBD1; DNA: TGTGCCAGCTCACCACTTTTTACAGGGGCTAACGCTGGGGCCAACGTCCTGACTTTC; CDR3: CASSPLFTGANAGANVLTF
J: TRBJ2-2; V: TRBV10-1; size: few; D: NA; DNA: TGCGCCAGCAGTCGGACCTTGGAGGTGCTGTTTTTT; CDR3: CASSRTLEVLFF
J: TRBJ1-2; V: TRBV18; size: NA; D: TRBD1; DNA: TGTGCCAGCTCACCAACCGGACAGGGCAGGAATGGCTACACCTTC; CDR3: CASSPTGQGRNGYTF
J: TRBJ1-3; V: TRBV7-2; size: NA; D: NA; DNA: TGTGCCAGCAGCTTCACATTCTCTGGAAACACCATATATTTT; CDR3: CASSFTFSGNTIYF
J: TRBJ2-4; V: TRBV4-2; size: NA; D: TRBD2; DNA: TGTGCCAGCAGCCAAGAGTCGGGTCCGGCGGGAGGGGCCAAAAACATTCAGTACTTC; CDR3: CASSQESGPAGGAKNIQYF
J: TRBJ1-1; V: TRBV2; size: NA; D: NA; DNA: TGTGCCAGCAGCCCTGTACAAGTGGGGGCGAACACTGAAGCTTTCTTT; CDR3: CASSPVQVGANTEAFF
J: TRBJ2-2; V: TRBV6-5; size: NA; D: TRBD2; DNA: TGTGCCAGCAGACTTAGCGGGAGTTTCACCGGGGAGCTGTTTTTT; CDR3: CASRLSGSFTGELFF
J: TRBJ2-6; V: TRBV28; size: few; D: NA; DNA: TGTGCCAGCAGTATTCGCAGGGCTGGGGCCAACGTCCTGACTTTC; CDR3: CASSIRRAGANVLTF
J: TRBJ1-2; V: TRBV29-1; size: NA; D: NA; DNA: TGCAGCGTTTATATGGCAGGGAGGGACTATGGCTACACCTTC; CDR3: CSVYMAGRDYGYTF
J: TRBJ1-3; V: TRBV5-4; size: NA; D: TRBD1; DNA: TGTGCCAGCAGACCCGGGACAGGGGGCCAGAGCTCTGGAAACACCATATATTTT; CDR3: CASRPGTGGQSSGNTIYF
J: TRBJ2-1; V: TRBV10-2; size: NA; D: TRBD2; DNA: TGCGCCAGCAGGGATCCTATAACGGGAGGGCTAACCGAGCAGTTCTTC; CDR3: CASRDPITGGLTEQFF
J: TRBJ2-3; V: TRBV6-4; size: NA; D: TRBD1; DNA: TGTGCCAGCAGTGCCCTGAAAGGACAGGGCACAGATACGCAGTATTTT; CDR3: CASSALKGQGTDTQYF
J: TRBJ1-1; V: TRBV5-1; size: NA; D: NA; DNA: TGCGCCAGCCGACAGTTAGGCCCGGACACTGAAGCTTTCTTT; CDR3: CASRQLGPDTEAFF
J: TRBJ2-7; V: TRBV27; size: NA; D: NA; DNA: TGTGCCAGCAGTTTATTCGGGAGAAACTACGAGCAGTACTTC; CDR3: CASSLFGRNYEQYF
J: TRBJ2-2; V: TRBV5-1; size: NA; D: NA; DNA: TGCGCCAGCAGCTCCCCGGGGAGCCGAGGTACCGGGGAGCTGTTTTTT; CDR3: CASSSPGSRGTGELFF
J: TRBJ2-2; V: TRBV27; size: once; D: NA; DNA: TGTGCCAGCAGGTCCGCCGGGGACACCGGGGAGCTGTTTTTT; CDR3: CASRSAGDTGELFF
J: TRBJ1-1; V: TRBV29-1; size: NA; D: NA; DNA: TGCAGCGTTGAGAGGGGGGGAACTGAAGCTTTCTTT; CDR3: CSVERGGTEAFF
J: TRBJ1-6; V: TRBV6-4; size: NA; D: TRBD1; DNA: TGTGCCAGCAGTGCGACAGGGAGTGGTTCACCCCTCCACTTT; CDR3: CASSATGSGSPLHF
J: TRBJ1-2; V: TRBV14; size: NA; D: TRBD1; DNA: TGTGCCAGCAGCCCCGGGACAGACCGACTCAACTATGGCTACACCTTC; CDR3: CASSPGTDRLNYGYTF
J: TRBJ2-2; V: TRBV29-1; size: NA; D: NA; DNA: TGCAGCGTCCGCAGGGCAAGCACCGGGGAGCTGTTTTTT; CDR3: CSVRRASTGELFF
J: TRBJ2-7; V: TRBV28; size: few; D: TRBD2; DNA: TGTGCCAGCAGTTTGCCTAGCGGGAGGAGCTCCTACGAGCAGTACTTC; CDR3: CASSLPSGRSSYEQYF
J: TRBJ2-3; V: TRBV5-4; size: NA; D: TRBD2; DNA: TGTGCCAGCAGCTCTGGGACTAGCGGAAGCACAGATACGCAGTATTTT; CDR3: CASSSGTSGSTDTQYF
J: TRBJ2-2; V: TRBV5-5; size: NA; D: NA; DNA: TGTGCCAGCAGCTTCACGGTGGAGCTGTTTTTT; CDR3: CASSFTVELFF